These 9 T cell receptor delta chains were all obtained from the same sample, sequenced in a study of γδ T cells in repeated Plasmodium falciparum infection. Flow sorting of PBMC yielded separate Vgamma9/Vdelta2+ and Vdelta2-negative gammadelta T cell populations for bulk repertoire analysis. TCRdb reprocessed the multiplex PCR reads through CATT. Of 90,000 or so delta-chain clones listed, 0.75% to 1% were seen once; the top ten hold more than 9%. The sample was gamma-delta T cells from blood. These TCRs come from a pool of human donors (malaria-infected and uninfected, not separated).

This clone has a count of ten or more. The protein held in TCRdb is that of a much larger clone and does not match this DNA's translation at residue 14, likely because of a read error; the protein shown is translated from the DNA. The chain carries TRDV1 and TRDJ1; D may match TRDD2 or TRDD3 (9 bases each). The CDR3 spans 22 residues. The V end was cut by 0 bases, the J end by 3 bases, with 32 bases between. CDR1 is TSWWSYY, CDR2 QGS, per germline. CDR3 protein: CALGELLPTKYWGTRGADKLIF. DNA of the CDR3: TGTGCTCTTGGGGAACTCCTTCCTACTAAGTACTGGGGGACACGAGGGGCCGATAAACTCATCTTT.

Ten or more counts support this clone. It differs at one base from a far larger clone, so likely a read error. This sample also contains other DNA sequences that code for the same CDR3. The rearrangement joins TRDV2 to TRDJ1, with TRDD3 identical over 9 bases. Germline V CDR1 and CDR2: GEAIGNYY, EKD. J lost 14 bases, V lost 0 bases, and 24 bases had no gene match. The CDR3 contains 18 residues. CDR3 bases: TGTGCCTGTGACACCGTAACCCCACTGGGGGACCGCTCCGGGTTGCTTATCTTT. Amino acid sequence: CACDTVTPLGDRSGLLIF.

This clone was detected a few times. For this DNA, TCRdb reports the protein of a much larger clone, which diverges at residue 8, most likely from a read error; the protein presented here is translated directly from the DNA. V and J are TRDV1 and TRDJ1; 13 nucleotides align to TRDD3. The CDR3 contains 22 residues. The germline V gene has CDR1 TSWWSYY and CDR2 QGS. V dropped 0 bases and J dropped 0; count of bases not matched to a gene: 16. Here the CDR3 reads CALGELGPSRTGGYVDTDKLIF. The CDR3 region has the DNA TGTGCTCTTGGGGAACTGGGACCAAGTCGTACTGGGGGATACGTCGACACCGATAAACTCATCTTT.

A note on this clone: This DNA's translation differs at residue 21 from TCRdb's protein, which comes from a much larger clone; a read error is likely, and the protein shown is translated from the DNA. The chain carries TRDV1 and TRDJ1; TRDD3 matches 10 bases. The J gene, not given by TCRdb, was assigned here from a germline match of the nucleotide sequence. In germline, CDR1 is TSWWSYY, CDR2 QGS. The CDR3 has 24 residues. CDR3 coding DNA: TGTGCTCTTGGGGAGCCCCTTCCTGAATTAGGGGGGGGGATACGCTTCGTGTACACCGATGAACTCATCTTT. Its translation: CALGEPLPELGGGIRFVYTDELIF.

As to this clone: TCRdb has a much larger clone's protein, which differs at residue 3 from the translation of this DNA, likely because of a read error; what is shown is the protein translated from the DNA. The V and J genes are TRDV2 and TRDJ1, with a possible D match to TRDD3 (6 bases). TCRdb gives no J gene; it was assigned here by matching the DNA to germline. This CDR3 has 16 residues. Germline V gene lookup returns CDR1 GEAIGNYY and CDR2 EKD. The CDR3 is CASDTLTRGTLDKLIF. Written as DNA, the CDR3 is TGTGCCAGTGACACCCTCACCCGGGGGACTCTCGATAAACTCATCTTT.

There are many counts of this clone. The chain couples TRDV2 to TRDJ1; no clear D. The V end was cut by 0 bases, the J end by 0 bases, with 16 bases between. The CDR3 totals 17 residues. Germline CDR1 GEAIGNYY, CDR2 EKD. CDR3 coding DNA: TGTGCCTGTGACACCGTTCTCCCCGTCGCCCACACCGATAAACTCATCTTT. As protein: CACDTVLPVAHTDKLIF.

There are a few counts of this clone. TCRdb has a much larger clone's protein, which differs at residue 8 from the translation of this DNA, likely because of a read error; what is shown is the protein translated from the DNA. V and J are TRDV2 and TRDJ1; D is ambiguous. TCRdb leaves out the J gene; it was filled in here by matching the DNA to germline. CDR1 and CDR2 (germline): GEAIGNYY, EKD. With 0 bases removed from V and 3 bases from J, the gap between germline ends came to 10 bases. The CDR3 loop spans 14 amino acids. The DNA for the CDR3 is TGTGCCTGTGACACCCTAACGTTGTCCGATAAACTCATCTTT. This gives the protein CACDTLTLSDKLIF.

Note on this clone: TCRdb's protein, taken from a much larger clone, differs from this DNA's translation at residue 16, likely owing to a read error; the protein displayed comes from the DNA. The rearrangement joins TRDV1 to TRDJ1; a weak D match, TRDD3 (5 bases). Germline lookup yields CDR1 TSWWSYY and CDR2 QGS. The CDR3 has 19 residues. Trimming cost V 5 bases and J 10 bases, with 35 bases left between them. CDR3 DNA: TGTGCTCTTGGGAGACGTTCCAAACAGGTGGGGACTTACACCGATGCACTCATCTTT. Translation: CALGRRSKQVGTYTDALIF.

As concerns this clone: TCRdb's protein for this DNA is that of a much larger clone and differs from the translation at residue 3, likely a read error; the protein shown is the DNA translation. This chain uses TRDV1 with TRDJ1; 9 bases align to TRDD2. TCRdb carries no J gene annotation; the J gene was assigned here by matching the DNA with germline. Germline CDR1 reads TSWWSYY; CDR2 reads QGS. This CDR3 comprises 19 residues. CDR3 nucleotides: TGTGCTCCTGGGGATCCCTTCCTACGTAGGTGGGGGAGAACCGATAAACTCATCTTT. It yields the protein CAPGDPFLRRWGRTDKLIF.